These 6 T cell receptor beta chains came from one sample sequenced in a study of blood T cell repertoires in COVID-19. Clones were read by immunoSEQ multiplex PCR, and TCRdb kept only the in-frame ones, dropping some. The sample holds 200,000 to 250,000 clones, 75% to 85% seen once. What was sequenced was peripheral blood. These receptors were obtained from a middle-aged man with active or convalescent COVID-19.

The chain links TRBV9 to TRBJ2-1; D is uncertain. Germline CDR1 reads SGDLS; CDR2 reads YYNGEE. Trimming took 0 bases from V and 4 from J, leaving 5 bases between them. CDR3 length: 13 amino acids. The CDR3 spells CASSVAEYNEQFF. As DNA, the CDR3 is TGTGCCAGCAGCGTAGCAGAATACAATGAGCAGTTCTTC.

This rearrangement joins TRBV2 to TRBJ2-1; 9 bases map to TRBD1. Losses at the gene ends were 4 bases for V and 4 bases for J; bases not matched to a gene: 5. This CDR3 has 15 amino acids. Per the germline V gene, CDR1 is SNHLY and CDR2 is FYNNEI. The CDR3 bases are TGTGCCAGCAGTGCGGACAGGGGAGGTTACAATGAGCAGTTCTTC. Translation gives CASSADRGGYNEQFF.

The V call is TRBV5-6, the J call TRBJ2-6; D gene unclear. Trimming took 2 bases from V and 1 from J, leaving 4 bases between them. The CDR3 consists of 14 residues. Germline V CDR1 and CDR2: SGHDT, YYEEEE. The CDR3 sequence is CASSFLSGANVLTF. CDR3 coding DNA: TGTGCCAGCAGCTTTTTATCTGGGGCCAACGTCCTGACTTTC.

This clone was counted once. J is TRBJ2-1 and V is TRBV18; 8 nucleotides agree with TRBD2. Trimming at V came to 3 bases and at J to 6 bases, leaving 10 bases not matched to a gene. There are 16 residues in the CDR3. Germline CDR1 and CDR2: KGHSH and LQKENI. This chain's CDR3 is CASSPITGGATNEQFF. In DNA, the CDR3 is TGTGCCAGCTCACCTATAACGGGAGGGGCAACCAATGAGCAGTTCTTC. Using reference TRBV18 and TRBJ2-1 for the parts outside the CDR3, the full variable domain is NAGVMQNPRHLVRRRGQEARLRCSPMKGHSHVYWYRQLPEEGLKFMVYLQKENIIDESGMPKERFSAEFPKEGPSILRIQQVVRGDSAAYFCASSPITGGATNEQFFGPGTRLTVL.

The chain carries TRBV19 and TRBJ2-1; perhaps TRBD1 as D (6 bases). Germline CDR1 LNHDA, CDR2 SQIVND (reference sequence). The CDR3 spans 15 residues. V was clipped by 6 bases and J by 7 bases, with 19 bases between them. DNA for the CDR3: TGTGCCAGTAGCTTCCAGGGGATGGGTAAGAATGAGCAGTTCTTC. Protein: CASSFQGMGKNEQFF.

The chain joins TRBV7-9 to TRBJ2-7, with a weak D call TRBD1 (5 bases). V was clipped by 1 base and J by 6 bases, with 13 bases between them. CDR3 size: 14 residues. Germline V lookup: CDR1 SEHNR, CDR2 FQNEAQ (reference sequence). CDR3 sequence: CASSLVGLDSEQYF. The DNA of the CDR3 is TGTGCCAGCAGCTTAGTCGGCTTAGACAGCGAGCAGTACTTC.